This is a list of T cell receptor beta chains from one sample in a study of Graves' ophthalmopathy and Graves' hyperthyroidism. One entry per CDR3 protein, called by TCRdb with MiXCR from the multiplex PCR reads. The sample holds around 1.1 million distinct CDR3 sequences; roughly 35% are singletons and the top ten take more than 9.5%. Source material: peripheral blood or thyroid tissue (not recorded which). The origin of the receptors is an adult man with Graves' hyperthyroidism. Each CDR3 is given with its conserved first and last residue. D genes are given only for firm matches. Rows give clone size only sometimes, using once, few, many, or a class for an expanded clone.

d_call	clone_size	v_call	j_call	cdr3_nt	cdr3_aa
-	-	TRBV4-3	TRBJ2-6	TGCGCCAGCAGCCAAGAAGTAGGCTCAGGGCGCCGCTCTGGGGCCAACGTCCTGACTTTC	CASSQEVGSGRRSGANVLTF
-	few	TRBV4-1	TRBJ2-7	TGCGCCAGCAGCCACCCTCCGGAGGGCGGCGAGCAGTACTTC	CASSHPPEGGEQYF
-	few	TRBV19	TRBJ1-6	TGTGCCAATAAAGTAATGGCAGCGGCTTCGAGCTCCTATAATTCACCCCTCCACTTT	CANKVMAAASSSYNSPLHF
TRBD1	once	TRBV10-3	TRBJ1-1	TGTGCCATCAGCTTGGACAGGGGAGAGACTGAAGCTTTCTTT	CAISLDRGETEAFF
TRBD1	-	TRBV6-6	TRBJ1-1	TGTGCCAGCAGTTATCGGGGACAGGGGTCTGAAGCTTTCTTT	CASSYRGQGSEAFF
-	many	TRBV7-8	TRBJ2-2	TGTGCCAGCAGCTTAGCTGGCAGTGCTGCCGGGGAGCTGTTTTTT	CASSLAGSAAGELFF
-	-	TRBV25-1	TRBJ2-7	TGTGCTAGAATGCCGGGGGACCTTTCTAGCGAGCAGTACTTC	CARMPGDLSSEQYF
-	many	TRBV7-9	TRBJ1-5	TGTGCCAGCAGCTTAGCGATCGGTCAGCCCCAGCATTTT	CASSLAIGQPQHF
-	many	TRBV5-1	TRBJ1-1	TGCGCCAGCAGCTATGGGGGGGTTGCTGAAGCTTTCTTT	CASSYGGVAEAFF
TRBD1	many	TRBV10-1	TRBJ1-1	TGCGCCAGCAGTGAGTCACAGGGGTTGACTGAAGCTTTCTTT	CASSESQGLTEAFF
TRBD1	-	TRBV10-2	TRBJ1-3	TGCGCCAGCAGTGTACTGGGACAGTCTTCCTCTGGAAACACCATATATTTT	CASSVLGQSSSGNTIYF
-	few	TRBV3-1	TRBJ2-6	TGTGCCAGCAGCCAAGGTAGGACGTCAGACGTCCTGACTTTC	CASSQGRTSDVLTF
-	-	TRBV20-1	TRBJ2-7	TGCAGTGCTAGCCTTGAACTCGACAGAAATGACTACGAGCAGTACTTC	CSASLELDRNDYEQYF
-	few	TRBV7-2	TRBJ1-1	TGTGCCAGCAGCTTTAGGAGTTCGGGGTACCGCCCTGGGGGCACTGAAGCTTTCTTT	CASSFRSSGYRPGGTEAFF
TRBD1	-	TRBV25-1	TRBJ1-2	TGTGCCAGCAGTGAAGGACAGGGGGACGTTGGCTACACCTTC	CASSEGQGDVGYTF
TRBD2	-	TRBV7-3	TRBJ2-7	TGTGCCAGCAGCTTAGTACGAATAGCGGGAGGGCCCGGGGAGCTGTACTTC	CASSLVRIAGGPGELYF
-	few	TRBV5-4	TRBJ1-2	TGTGCCAGCAGCTTGATGCCAGACCAGAGCCTCTATGGCTACACCTTC	CASSLMPDQSLYGYTF
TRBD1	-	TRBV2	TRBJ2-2	TGTGCCAGCAGTGATACAGGGGAGAGCGGGGAGCTGTTTTTT	CASSDTGESGELFF
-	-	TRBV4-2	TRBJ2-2	TGTGCCAGCAGCAAACTAACTGCGAACACCGGGGAGCTGTTTTTT	CASSKLTANTGELFF
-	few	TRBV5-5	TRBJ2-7	TGTGCCAGCAGCTTGGAGGTCGGGATAGCCTACGAGCAGTACTTC	CASSLEVGIAYEQYF
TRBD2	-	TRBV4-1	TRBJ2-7	TGCGCCAGCAGCCAAGTAGGTACTAGCGGGAATTACGAGCAGTACTTC	CASSQVGTSGNYEQYF
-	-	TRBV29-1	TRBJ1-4	TGCAGCGTTGTAGTCCGCGGTAATGAAAAACTGTTTTTT	CSVVVRGNEKLFF
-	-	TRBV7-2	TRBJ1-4	TGTGCCAGCAGCTTACAGGCCTCAAATGAAAAACTGTTTTTT	CASSLQASNEKLFF
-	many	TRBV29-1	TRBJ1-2	TGCAGCGTTCTTGGGGGCTATGGCTACACCTTC	CSVLGGYGYTF
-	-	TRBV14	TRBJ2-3	TGTGCCAGCAGCCAAGACGGCACAGATACGCAGTATTTT	CASSQDGTDTQYF
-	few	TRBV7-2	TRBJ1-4	TGTGCCAGCAGCTTAAGGACGATAAATGAAAAACTGTTTTTT	CASSLRTINEKLFF
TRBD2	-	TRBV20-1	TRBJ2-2	TGCAGTGCTAGAGATTTTACTAGCGGGGAGGTCGGGGAGCTGTTTTTT	CSARDFTSGEVGELFF
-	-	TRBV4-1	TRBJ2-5	TGCGCCAGCAGCCAATCGAACGGGAGAATCGAGACCCAGTACTTC	CASSQSNGRIETQYF
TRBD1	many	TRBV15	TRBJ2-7	TGTGCCACCAGCCGGGCATACGGACAGGGGTCCGGGGAGCAGTACTTC	CATSRAYGQGSGEQYF
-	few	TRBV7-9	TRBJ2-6	TGTGCCAGCAGCCGGGGAGGTGGGGCCAACGTCCTGACTTTC	CASSRGGGANVLTF
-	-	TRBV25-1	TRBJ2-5	TGTGCCAGCGTTGTAGGCGGGCGAGCAGAGACCCAGTACTTC	CASVVGGRAETQYF
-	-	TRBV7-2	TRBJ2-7	TGTGCCAGCAGCTTTGGACGCGACCCCTACGAGCAGTACTTC	CASSFGRDPYEQYF
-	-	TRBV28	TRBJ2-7	TGTGCCAGCAGTCGGACGGGAATCCCGCACGAGCAGTACTTC	CASSRTGIPHEQYF
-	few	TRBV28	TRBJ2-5	TGTGCCAGCAGTTTAAGTCGGGGCTTCCAAGAGACCCAGTACTTC	CASSLSRGFQETQYF
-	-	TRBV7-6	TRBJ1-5	TGTGCCAGCAGCCGTAGCGGGGGGGCGGGCGAGCATTTT	CASSRSGGAGEHF
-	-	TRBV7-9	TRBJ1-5	TGTGCCAGCAGCGAGGGACTAGCGGAGCAAGAGACCCAGCATTTT	CASSEGLAEQETQHF
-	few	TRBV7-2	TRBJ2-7	TGTGCCAGCAGCCCACAAGGCCTCCACTACGAGCAGTACTTC	CASSPQGLHYEQYF
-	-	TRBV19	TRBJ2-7	TGTGCCAGTAGTAATTGGGAAAGGGGCGACGAGCAGTACTTC	CASSNWERGDEQYF
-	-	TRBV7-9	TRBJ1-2	TGTGCCAGCAGTGCAGGGGCAGGGATGGATGGCTACACCTTC	CASSAGAGMDGYTF
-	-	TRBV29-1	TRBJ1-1	TGCAGCAGTTACACACAGAACACTGAAGCTTTCTTT	CSSYTQNTEAFF
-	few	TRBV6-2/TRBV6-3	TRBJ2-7	TGTGCCAGCAGTTATGGCAGATACTACGAGCAGTACTTC	CASSYGRYYEQYF
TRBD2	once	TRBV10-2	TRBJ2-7	TGCGCCAGCAGTGACCCCCAGCGGGAGTACTACGAGCAGTACTTC	CASSDPQREYYEQYF
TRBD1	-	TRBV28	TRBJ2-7	TGTGCCAGCAGTGCCTCGACAGGGGTCTTTTCCGAGCAGTACTTC	CASSASTGVFSEQYF
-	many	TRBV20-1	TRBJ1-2	TGCAGTGCCCACACAGTTAGAACGTGGTATGGCTACACCTTC	CSAHTVRTWYGYTF
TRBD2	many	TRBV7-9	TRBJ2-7	TGTGCCAGCAGCCCCGGCCCTAGCGGGAGTAACGAGCAGTACTTC	CASSPGPSGSNEQYF
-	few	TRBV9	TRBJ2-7	TGTGCCAGCAGCGTCTTTAGCGGACCCAACTACGAGCAGTACTTC	CASSVFSGPNYEQYF
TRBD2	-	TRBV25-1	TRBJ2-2	TGTACCAGCAGCCAACGCGGGAGTGCCGGGGAGCTGTTTTTT	CTSSQRGSAGELFF
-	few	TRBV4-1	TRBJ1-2	TGCGCCAGCAGCGCTGAACAGCCAAGGGTTGATGGCTACACCTTC	CASSAEQPRVDGYTF
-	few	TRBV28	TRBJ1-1	TGTGCCAGCAGTCTGGTGGAGGCGGGGGGAGCTTTCTTT	CASSLVEAGGAFF
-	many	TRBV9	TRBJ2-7	TGTGCCAGCAGCGAGGAGGGGTCCTCCTACGAGCAGTACTTC	CASSEEGSSYEQYF